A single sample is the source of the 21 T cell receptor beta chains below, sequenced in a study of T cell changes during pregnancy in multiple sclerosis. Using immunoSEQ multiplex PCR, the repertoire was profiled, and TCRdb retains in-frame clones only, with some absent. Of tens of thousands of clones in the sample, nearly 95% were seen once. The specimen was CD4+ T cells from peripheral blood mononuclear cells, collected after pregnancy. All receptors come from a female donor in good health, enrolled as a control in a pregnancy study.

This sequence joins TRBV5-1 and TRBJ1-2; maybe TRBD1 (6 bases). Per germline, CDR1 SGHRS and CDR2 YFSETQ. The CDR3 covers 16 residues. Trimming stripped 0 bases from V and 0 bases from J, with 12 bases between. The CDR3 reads CASSLEQGRANYGYTF. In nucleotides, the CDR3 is TGCGCCAGCAGCTTGGAGCAGGGGAGGGCTAACTATGGCTACACCTTC.

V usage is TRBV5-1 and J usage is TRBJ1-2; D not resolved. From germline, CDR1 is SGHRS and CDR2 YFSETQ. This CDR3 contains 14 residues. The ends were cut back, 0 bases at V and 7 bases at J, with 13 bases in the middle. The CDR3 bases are TGCGCCAGCAGCTTGGATCTGGAGACGAGTGGCTACACCTTC. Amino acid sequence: CASSLDLETSGYTF.

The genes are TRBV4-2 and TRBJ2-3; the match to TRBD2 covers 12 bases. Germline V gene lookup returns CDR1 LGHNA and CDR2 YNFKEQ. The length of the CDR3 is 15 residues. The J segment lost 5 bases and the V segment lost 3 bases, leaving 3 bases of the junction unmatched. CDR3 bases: TGTGCCAGCAGCCAGCGACTAGCGGGAGAAGATACGCAGTATTTT. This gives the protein CASSQRLAGEDTQYF.

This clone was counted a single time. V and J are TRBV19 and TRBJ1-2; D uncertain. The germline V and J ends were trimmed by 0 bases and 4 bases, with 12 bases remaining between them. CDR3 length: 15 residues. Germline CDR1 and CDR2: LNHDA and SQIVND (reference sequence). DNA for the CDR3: TGTGCCAGTAGTATAGACCGCACACCTTCCTATGGCTACACCTTC. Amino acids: CASSIDRTPSYGYTF. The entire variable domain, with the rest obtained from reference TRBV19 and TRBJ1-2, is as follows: DGGITQSPKYLFRKEGQNVTLSCEQNLNHDAMYWYRQDPGQGLRLIYYSQIVNDFQKGDIAEGYSVSREKKESFPLTVTSAQKNPTAFYLCASSIDRTPSYGYTFGSGTRLTVV.

CDR3 sequence reads: CASSIRPSGLQETQYF. The DNA for the CDR3 is TGTGCCAGTAGTATTCGGCCTAGCGGGCTCCAAGAGACCCAGTACTTC. The gene calls are TRBV19 and TRBJ2-5; 8 nucleotides match TRBD2. Germline CDR1 is LNHDA and CDR2 is SQIVND (reference sequence). The CDR3 is 16 amino acids. J lost 1 base, V lost 3 bases, and 7 bases had no gene match.

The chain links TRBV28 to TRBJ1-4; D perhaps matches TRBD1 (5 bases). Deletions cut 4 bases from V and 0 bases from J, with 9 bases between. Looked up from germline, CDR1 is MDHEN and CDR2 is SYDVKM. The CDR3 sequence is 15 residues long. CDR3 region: CASSSPRATNEKLFF. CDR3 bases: TGTGCCAGCAGTTCCCCCAGGGCAACTAATGAAAAACTGTTTTTT.

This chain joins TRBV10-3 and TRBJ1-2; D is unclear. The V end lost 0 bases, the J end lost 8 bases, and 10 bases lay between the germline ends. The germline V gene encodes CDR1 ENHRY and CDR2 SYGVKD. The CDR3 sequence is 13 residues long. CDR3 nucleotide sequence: TGTGCCATCAGTGAGTCTGGCGGCTTAGGCTACACCTTC. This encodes CAISESGGLGYTF.

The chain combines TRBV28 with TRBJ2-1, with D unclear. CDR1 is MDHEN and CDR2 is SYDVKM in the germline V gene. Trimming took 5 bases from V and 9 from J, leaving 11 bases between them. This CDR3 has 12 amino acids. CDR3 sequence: CASSINLSEQFF. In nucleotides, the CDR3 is TGTGCCAGCAGTATTAATCTTAGTGAGCAGTTCTTC.

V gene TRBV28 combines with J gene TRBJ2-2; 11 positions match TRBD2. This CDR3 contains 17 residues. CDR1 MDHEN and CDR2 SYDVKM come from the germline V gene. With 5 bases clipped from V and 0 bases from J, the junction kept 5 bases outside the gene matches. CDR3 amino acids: CASSLPSGRPNTGELFF. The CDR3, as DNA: TGTGCCAGCAGTCTTCCTAGCGGGAGGCCGAACACCGGGGAGCTGTTTTTT.

The CDR3 protein is CASSEMFGSTEAFF. The CDR3 DNA reads as TGTGCCAGCAGTGAAATGTTCGGGAGCACTGAAGCTTTCTTT. The chain is built from TRBV6-1 and TRBJ1-1, with D unclear. The CDR3 sequence is 14 residues long. Germline V gene data show CDR1 as MNHNS and CDR2 as SASEGT. Trimming removed 2 bases at V and 4 bases at J, with 11 bases between.

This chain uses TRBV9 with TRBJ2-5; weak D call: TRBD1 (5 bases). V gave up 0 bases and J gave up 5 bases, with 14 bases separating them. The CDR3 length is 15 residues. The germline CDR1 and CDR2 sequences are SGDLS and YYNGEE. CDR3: CASSVVGAIGETQYF. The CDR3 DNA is TGTGCCAGCAGCGTAGTAGGGGCGATTGGGGAGACCCAGTACTTC. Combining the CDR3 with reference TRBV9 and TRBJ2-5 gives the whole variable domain DSGVTQTPKHLITATGQRVTLRCSPRSGDLSVYWYQQSLDQGLQFLIQYYNGEERAKGNILERFSAQQFPDLHSELNLSSLELGDSALYFCASSVVGAIGETQYFGPGTRLLVL.

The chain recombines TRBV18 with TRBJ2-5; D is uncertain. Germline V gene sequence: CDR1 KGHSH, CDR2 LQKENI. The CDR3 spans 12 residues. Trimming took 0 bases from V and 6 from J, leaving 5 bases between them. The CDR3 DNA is TGTGCCAGCTCACCACCCGAGAAGACCCAGTACTTC. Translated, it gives CASSPPEKTQYF.

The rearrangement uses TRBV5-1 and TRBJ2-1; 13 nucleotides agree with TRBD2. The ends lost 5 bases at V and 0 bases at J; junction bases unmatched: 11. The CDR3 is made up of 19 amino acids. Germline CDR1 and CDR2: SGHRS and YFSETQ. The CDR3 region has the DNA TGCGCCAGCAGGATCGGACTAGCGGGAGTCGGAAGCTCCTACAATGAGCAGTTCTTC. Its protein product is CASRIGLAGVGSSYNEQFF.

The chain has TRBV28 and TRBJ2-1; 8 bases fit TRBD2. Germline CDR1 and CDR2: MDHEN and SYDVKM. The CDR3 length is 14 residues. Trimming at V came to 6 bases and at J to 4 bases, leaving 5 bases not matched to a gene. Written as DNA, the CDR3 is TGTGCCAGCAGGCCGGGAGGGTCGTACAATGAGCAGTTCTTC. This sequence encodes CASRPGGSYNEQFF.

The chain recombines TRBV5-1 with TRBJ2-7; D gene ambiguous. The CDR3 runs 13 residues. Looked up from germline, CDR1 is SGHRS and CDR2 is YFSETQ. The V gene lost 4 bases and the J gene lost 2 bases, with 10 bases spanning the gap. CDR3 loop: CASSLNEAYEQYF. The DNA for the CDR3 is TGCGCCAGCAGCCTGAATGAGGCCTACGAGCAGTACTTC.

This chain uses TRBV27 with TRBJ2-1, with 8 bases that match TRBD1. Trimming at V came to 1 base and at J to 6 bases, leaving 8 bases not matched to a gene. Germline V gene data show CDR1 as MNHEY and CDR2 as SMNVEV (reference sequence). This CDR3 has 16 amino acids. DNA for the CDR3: TGTGCCAGCAGTTTATTGGGGACAGGCGCCCTCAATGAGCAGTTCTTC. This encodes CASSLLGTGALNEQFF.

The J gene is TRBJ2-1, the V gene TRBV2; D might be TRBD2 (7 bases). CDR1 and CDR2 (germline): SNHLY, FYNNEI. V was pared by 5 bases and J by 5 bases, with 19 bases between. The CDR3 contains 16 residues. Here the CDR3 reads CASSPRGGRGNNEQFF. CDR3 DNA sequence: TGTGCCAGCAGTCCACGTGGGGGGCGGGGGAACAATGAGCAGTTCTTC.

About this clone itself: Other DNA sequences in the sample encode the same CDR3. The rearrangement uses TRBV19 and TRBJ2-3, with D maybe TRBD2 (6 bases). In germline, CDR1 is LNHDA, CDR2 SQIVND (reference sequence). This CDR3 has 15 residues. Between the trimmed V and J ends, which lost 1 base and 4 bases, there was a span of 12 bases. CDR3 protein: CASSIAGAGADTQYF. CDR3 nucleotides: TGTGCCAGTAGTATAGCGGGAGCAGGAGCAGATACGCAGTATTTT.

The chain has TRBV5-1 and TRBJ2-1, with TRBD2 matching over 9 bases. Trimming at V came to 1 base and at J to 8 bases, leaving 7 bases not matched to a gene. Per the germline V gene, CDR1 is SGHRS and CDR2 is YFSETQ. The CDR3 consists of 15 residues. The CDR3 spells CASSLWRGGLDEQFF. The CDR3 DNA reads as TGCGCCAGCAGCTTGTGGCGGGGGGGCCTCGATGAGCAGTTCTTC.

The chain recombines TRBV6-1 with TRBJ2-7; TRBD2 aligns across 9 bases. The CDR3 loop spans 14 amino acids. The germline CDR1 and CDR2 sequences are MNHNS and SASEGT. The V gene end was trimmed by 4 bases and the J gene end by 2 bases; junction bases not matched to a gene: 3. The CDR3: CASSASGRTYEQYF. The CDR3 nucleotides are TGTGCCAGCAGTGCAAGCGGGAGGACCTACGAGCAGTACTTC.

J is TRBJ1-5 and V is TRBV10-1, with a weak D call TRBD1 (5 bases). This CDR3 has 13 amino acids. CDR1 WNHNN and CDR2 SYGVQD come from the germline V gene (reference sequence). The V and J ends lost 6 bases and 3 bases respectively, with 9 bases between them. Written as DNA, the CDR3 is TGCGCCAGCAGCACAGGTACCAATCAGCCCCAGCATTTT. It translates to CASSTGTNQPQHF.